Listed below are T cell receptor beta chains from one sample, sequenced in a study of Graves' ophthalmopathy and Graves' hyperthyroidism. TCRdb fed the multiplex PCR reads into MiXCR, producing one record per CDR3 protein. This sample has approximately 540,000 distinct CDR3 sequences, with about two fifths found just once. The sequencing input was peripheral blood or thyroid tissue (not recorded which). The receptors here all came from an adult man with Graves' hyperthyroidism. CDR3s include the opening cysteine and the closing phenylalanine or tryptophan. D genes are given only for firm matches. Clone size is stated in some rows and not others, as once, few, many or a class when expanded.

CDR3 DNA	CDR3 protein	D gene	clone size	V gene	J gene
TGTGCCAGCAGTTACGAGGGGATAGGGGCAACTAATGAAAAACTGTTTTTT	CASSYEGIGATNEKLFF	-	-	TRBV6-5	TRBJ1-4
TGTGCCAGCAGCTCCGCCGGGGGGGGCTGGGACTATGGCTACACCTTC	CASSSAGGGWDYGYTF	-	-	TRBV7-8	TRBJ1-2
TGTGCCAGCAGCTCCTACAGGGACTACCAAGAGACCCAGTACTTC	CASSSYRDYQETQYF	-	-	TRBV7-2	TRBJ2-5
TGCGCCAGCAGTGCGGACAGTGTACAAGAGACCCAGTACTTC	CASSADSVQETQYF	-	many	TRBV10-2	TRBJ2-5
TGTGCCAGCAGTTTATACGGCGGGACCGCGGAAAATTCACCCCTCCACTTT	CASSLYGGTAENSPLHF	-	-	TRBV28	TRBJ1-6
TGCGCCAGCAGCTTGGAGGCGGGCTTTGGCTACACCTTC	CASSLEAGFGYTF	-	-	TRBV5-1	TRBJ1-2
TGTGCCAGCAGTGGCCCGGGGACAGCGGGATATGGCTACACCTTC	CASSGPGTAGYGYTF	TRBD1	-	TRBV6-1	TRBJ1-2
TGTGCCACCAGTGAAACAGGGACAGGGACCAATCAGCCCCAGCATTTT	CATSETGTGTNQPQHF	TRBD1	-	TRBV24-1	TRBJ1-5
TGTGCCATCAGTGAGTCGGACAGGGGGGACTATGGCTACACCTTC	CAISESDRGDYGYTF	TRBD1	-	TRBV10-3	TRBJ1-2
TGTGCCAGCAGTTACACTACAGGGAGGGGACACACTGAAGCTTTCTTT	CASSYTTGRGHTEAFF	-	-	TRBV6-1	TRBJ1-1
TGCAGCGTCAACTCAAGGGAGGGGACTGAAGCTTTCTTT	CSVNSREGTEAFF	-	many	TRBV29-1	TRBJ1-1
TGCAGCGTTGAGGGGTGGGAGAACACTGAAGCTTTCTTT	CSVEGWENTEAFF	-	many	TRBV29-1	TRBJ1-1
TGTGCCAGCAGTGAGCCGCTATTTAGTGGGTATGGAGGCGCTGAAGCTTTCTTT	CASSEPLFSGYGGAEAFF	-	-	TRBV2	TRBJ1-1
TGTGCCACCAGCGAGACATCTTTAATCACCGGGGAGCTGTTTTTT	CATSETSLITGELFF	-	-	TRBV15	TRBJ2-2
TGTGCCAGCAGTCCCCCATTAGGCTATGGCTACACCTTC	CASSPPLGYGYTF	-	many	TRBV12-3/TRBV12-4	TRBJ1-2
TGTGCCTGGAGTGTCCTAGCGGGAGTATCCCACGAGCAGTACTTC	CAWSVLAGVSHEQYF	TRBD2	-	TRBV7-4	TRBJ2-7
TGTGCCAGCAGCCAAGAGGTCGGCAGGGGGGGTCTTGGCTACACCTTC	CASSQEVGRGGLGYTF	TRBD1	-	TRBV4-2	TRBJ1-2
TGTGCCAGCAGCTTAGAGGGGGGGATGGAGACCCAGTACTTC	CASSLEGGMETQYF	-	-	TRBV7-9	TRBJ2-5
TGTGCCAGCAGCCAAGCCCTAGCGGGAGCGAAACAAGAGACCCAGTACTTC	CASSQALAGAKQETQYF	TRBD2	many	TRBV7-2	TRBJ2-5
TGTGCCAGCAGCGGGACTAGCGGGAGTATAAAGGGACGGTTCTTC	CASSGTSGSIKGRFF	TRBD2	-	TRBV6-6	TRBJ2-5
TGTGCCAGCAGCCAAGTGCAGGGCGAGCAGTACTTC	CASSQVQGEQYF	-	many	TRBV3-1	TRBJ2-7
TGTGCCAGCAGTGTTAGAGGGGGGTTCGCCTACGAGCAGTACTTC	CASSVRGGFAYEQYF	-	-	TRBV9	TRBJ2-7
TGCGCCAGCAGCAGAGACACAACCTCCATGGACACTGAAGCTTTCTTT	CASSRDTTSMDTEAFF	-	-	TRBV5-1	TRBJ1-1
TGTGCCATCAGTGAGGTCAGCCTGAACTATGGCTACACCTTC	CAISEVSLNYGYTF	-	-	TRBV10-3	TRBJ1-2
TGTGCCAGCAGTGAAACCGGGGAGCTGTTTTTT	CASSETGELFF	-	many	TRBV2	TRBJ2-2
TGTGCCAGCAGTTTACCCCGCCAGGGGAAGGATTCACCCCTCCACTTT	CASSLPRQGKDSPLHF	-	-	TRBV7-3	TRBJ1-6
TGTGCCAGCAGTTTAGTCGGGGGACAGGGAAATCAGCCCCAGCATTTT	CASSLVGGQGNQPQHF	TRBD1	-	TRBV12-3/TRBV12-4	TRBJ1-5
TGTGCCAGCAGTTTAAGGGGTCCAGGCTATGGCTACACCTTC	CASSLRGPGYGYTF	-	-	TRBV27	TRBJ1-2
TGTGCCAGTAGTACCCGGGGACTAGCGGGGAGCAATGAGCAGTTCTTC	CASSTRGLAGSNEQFF	TRBD2	once	TRBV7-9	TRBJ2-1
TGTGCCAGCAGCTTCGGACTAGCGGGGGCACAAGGGCAGTTCTTC	CASSFGLAGAQGQFF	TRBD2	-	TRBV11-3	TRBJ2-1
TGTGCCAGCAGCCCTCCTTCTACCGGGGAGCTGTTTTTT	CASSPPSTGELFF	-	many	TRBV13	TRBJ2-2
TGTGCCAGCAGTCTGGACACAGATACGCAGTATTTT	CASSLDTDTQYF	-	many	TRBV2	TRBJ2-3
TGTGCCAGCAGCTTATTTTCAGGGGGGACTGAAAAACTGTTTTTT	CASSLFSGGTEKLFF	TRBD1	many	TRBV7-6	TRBJ1-4
TGTGCCAGCAGTTACCGATGGCTCAGAGGCAACTATGGCTACACCTTC	CASSYRWLRGNYGYTF	-	-	TRBV6-4	TRBJ1-2
TGTGCCAGCAGTTTAGGAGTGGGACAGCCCCTACCCCTCCACTTT	CASSLGVGQPLPLHF	TRBD1	-	TRBV27	TRBJ1-6
TGTGCTAGCAGTTGGGCACCTGAAAAACTGTTTTTT	CASSWAPEKLFF	-	-	TRBV12-3/TRBV12-4	TRBJ1-4
TGTGCTAGCAGCGTTAGCGGGAGGCACACAGATACGCAGTATTTT	CASSVSGRHTDTQYF	TRBD2	few	TRBV7-7	TRBJ2-3
TGTGCCAGCAGCTTCCGGGACAGCCCTGACTATGGCTACACCTTC	CASSFRDSPDYGYTF	TRBD1	-	TRBV7-9	TRBJ1-2
TGTGCCAGCAGCGGCGGACTAGCGGGAGCTGGCGAGCAGTACTTC	CASSGGLAGAGEQYF	TRBD2	-	TRBV7-8	TRBJ2-7
TGCAGCTGGCTGACAGATAACTATGGCTACACCTTC	CSWLTDNYGYTF	-	once	TRBV29-1	TRBJ1-2
TGTGCCAGCAGCCAGGGTGGGGGACAGTTAAACACTGAAGCTTTCTTT	CASSQGGGQLNTEAFF	TRBD1	few	TRBV4-2	TRBJ1-1
TGTGCCAGCAGTTGGGGGACCGTCTATGGCTACACCTTC	CASSWGTVYGYTF	-	many	TRBV12-3/TRBV12-4	TRBJ1-2
TGTGCCAGCAGTTTAGGACAGGGCTGGGGCACTGAAGCTTTCTTT	CASSLGQGWGTEAFF	TRBD1	-	TRBV28	TRBJ1-1
TGTGCCAGCAGCCAGGGGTTTGGCTATGGCTACACCTTC	CASSQGFGYGYTF	-	many	TRBV4-2	TRBJ1-2
-	CACSAGDFLEQYF	-	-	TRBV5-1	TRBJ2-7
TGTGCCACCAGCAGACAGACAGGGGGTCGGGAGACCCAGTACTTC	CATSRQTGGRETQYF	TRBD1	many	TRBV15	TRBJ2-5
TGTGCCAGCAGTGACTTGGCAGTGGGGGCCTCCTACGAGCAGTACTTC	CASSDLAVGASYEQYF	-	few	TRBV2	TRBJ2-7
TGTGCCTCTGGGGAGACCCAGTACTTC	CASGETQYF	-	many	TRBV2	TRBJ2-5
TGCGCCAGCAGCTTGGCAGGGTCAGGTTTACCCTACGAGCAGTACTTC	CASSLAGSGLPYEQYF	-	many	TRBV5-1	TRBJ2-7
TGCAGCGGAGCCGGGACAGGGATCTACGAGCAGTACTTC	CSGAGTGIYEQYF	TRBD1	-	TRBV29-1	TRBJ2-7
TGCAGTGCTAGAGAGGGGCACGGAGAAAAACTGTTTTTT	CSAREGHGEKLFF	-	few	TRBV20-1	TRBJ1-4
TGTGCCAGCAGTAGGGTCTTGATGTCCTACGAGCAGTACTTC	CASSRVLMSYEQYF	-	-	TRBV2	TRBJ2-7
TGTGCCAGCCCAAACGTGGGATACGAGCAGTACTTC	CASPNVGYEQYF	-	-	TRBV18	TRBJ2-7
TGTGCCAGCGGCGTAAGGACAGATTCTAATTCACCCCTCCACTTT	CASGVRTDSNSPLHF	-	many	TRBV6-5	TRBJ1-6
TGTGCCAGCAGTTTATCGCGACAGGGTGGAGAGACCCAGTACTTC	CASSLSRQGGETQYF	TRBD1	many	TRBV27	TRBJ2-5
TGTGCCGCAGCCACTGGAAACACCATATATTTT	CAAATGNTIYF	-	-	TRBV10-3	TRBJ1-3
TGTGCCAGCAGCTTAGCAGACGGCCACACAGATACGCAGTATTTT	CASSLADGHTDTQYF	-	few	TRBV7-3	TRBJ2-3